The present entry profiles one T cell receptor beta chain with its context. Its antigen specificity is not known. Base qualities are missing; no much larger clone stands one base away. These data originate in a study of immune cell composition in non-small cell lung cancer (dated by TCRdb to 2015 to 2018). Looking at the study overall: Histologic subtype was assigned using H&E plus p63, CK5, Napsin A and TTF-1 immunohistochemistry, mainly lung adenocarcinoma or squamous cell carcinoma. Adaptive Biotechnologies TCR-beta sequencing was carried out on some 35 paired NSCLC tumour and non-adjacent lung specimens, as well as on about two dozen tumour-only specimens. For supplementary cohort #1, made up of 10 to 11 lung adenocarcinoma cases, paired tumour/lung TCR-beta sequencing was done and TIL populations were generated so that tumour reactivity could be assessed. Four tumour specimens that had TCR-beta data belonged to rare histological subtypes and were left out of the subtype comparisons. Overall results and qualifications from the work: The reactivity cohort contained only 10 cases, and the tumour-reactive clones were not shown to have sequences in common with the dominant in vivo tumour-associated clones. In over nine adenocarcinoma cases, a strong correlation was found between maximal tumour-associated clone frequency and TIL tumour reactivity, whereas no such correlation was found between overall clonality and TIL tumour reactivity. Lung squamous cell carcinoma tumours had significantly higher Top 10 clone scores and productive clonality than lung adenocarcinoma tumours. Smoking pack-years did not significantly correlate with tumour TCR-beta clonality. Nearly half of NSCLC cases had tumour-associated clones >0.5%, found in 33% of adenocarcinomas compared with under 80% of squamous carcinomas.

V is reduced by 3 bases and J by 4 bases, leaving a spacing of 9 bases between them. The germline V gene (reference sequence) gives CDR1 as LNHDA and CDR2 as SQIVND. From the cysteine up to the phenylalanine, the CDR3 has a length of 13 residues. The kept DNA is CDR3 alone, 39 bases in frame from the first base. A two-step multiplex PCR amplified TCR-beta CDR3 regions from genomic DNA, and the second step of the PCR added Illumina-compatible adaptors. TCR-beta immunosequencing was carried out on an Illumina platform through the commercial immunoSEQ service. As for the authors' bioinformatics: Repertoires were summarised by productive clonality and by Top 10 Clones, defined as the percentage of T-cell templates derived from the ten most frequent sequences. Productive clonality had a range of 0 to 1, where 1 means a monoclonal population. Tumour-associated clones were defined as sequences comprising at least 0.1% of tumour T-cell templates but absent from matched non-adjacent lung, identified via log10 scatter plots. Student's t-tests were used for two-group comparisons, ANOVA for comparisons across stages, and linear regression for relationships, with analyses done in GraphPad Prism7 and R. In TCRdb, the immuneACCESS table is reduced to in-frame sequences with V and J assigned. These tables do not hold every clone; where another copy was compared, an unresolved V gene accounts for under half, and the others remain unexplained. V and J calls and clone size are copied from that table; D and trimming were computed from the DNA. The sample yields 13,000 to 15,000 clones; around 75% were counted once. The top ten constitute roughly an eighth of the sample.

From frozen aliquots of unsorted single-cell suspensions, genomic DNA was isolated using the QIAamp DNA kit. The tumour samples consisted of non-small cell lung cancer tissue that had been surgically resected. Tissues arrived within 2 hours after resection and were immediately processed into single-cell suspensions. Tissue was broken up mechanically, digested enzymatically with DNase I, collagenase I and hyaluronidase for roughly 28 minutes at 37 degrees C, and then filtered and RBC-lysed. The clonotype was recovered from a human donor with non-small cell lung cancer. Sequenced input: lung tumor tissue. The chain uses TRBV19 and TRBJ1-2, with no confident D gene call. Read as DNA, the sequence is TGTGCCAGTAGTATCGTCCGTAGCTATGGCTACACCTTC. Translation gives CASSIVRSYGYTF.